This T cell receptor (beta chain) is from a study of monozygotic twins with inflammatory bowel disease. Whole-study results and caveats: Especially with disease activity, IBD patients had fewer clonotypes in common with others than healthy twins did. Support for a single strong signal or clonotype associated with IBD was absent. By inverse Simpson index, TCRbeta diversity was lower in IBD patients than in healthy co-twins.

Comment on this clonotype: Its antigen is unknown.

This CDR3 is built from 14 residues. CDR1 and CDR2 (germline): SGHAT, FQNNGV. Each sample had eight separate cDNA synthesis reactions. TCRdb derives one entry per CDR3 protein from the 5' RACE reads, leaving out DNA. The listing contains around 410,000 distinct CDR3 sequences. This chain links TRBV11-2 with TRBJ1-1; TCRdb's D call, TRBD1, is unchecked because there is no DNA. The sample consisted of blood. This TCR was recovered from a human donor with ulcerative colitis or Crohn's disease, or a healthy co-twin of an affected twin (not recorded which). This chain's CDR3 is CASSLSTGSTEAFF.